Sequencing of this T cell receptor (beta chain) was carried out in a study of CD8 T cells in Susac syndrome. This clonotype was recorded once. The RNA input was about 0.5 to 1 ug, and it was reverse transcribed with random hexamers. TCRdb fed the immunoSEQ multiplex PCR reads into MiXCR, producing one record per CDR3 protein. The table has about 150,000 distinct CDR3 sequences, roughly 92% seen once; the top ten hold under 0.095%. CD8+ and CD4+ blood T cells underwent TCR beta sequencing. Patients with stable or active relapsing-remitting disease, all of them treatment-naive, made up the multiple sclerosis controls. V was cut by 0 bases and J by 4 bases, with 15 bases left in between. CDR1 and CDR2 from the germline V gene are DFQATT and SNEGSKA (reference sequence). CDR3 length: 15 residues.

The receptor comes from a human donor with multiple sclerosis. The specimen was CD4+ T cells from PBMCs. The chain links TRBV20-1 to TRBJ2-5; D tentatively fits TRBD1 or TRBD2 (5 bases each). The CDR3 sequence: CSAREGTGGRETQYF. The CDR3 nucleotides are TGCAGTGCTAGAGAAGGGACGGGTGGCAGAGAGACCCAGTACTTC.